Listed here are 16 T cell receptor beta chains from one sample, sequenced in a study of CD8+ T cells in alopecia areata. Treatment given: oral pan-JAK inhibitor, 5-10 mg twice daily. cDNA prepared by RNA extraction and subsequent reverse transcription served as the template for sequencing. Repertoires were generated with immunoSEQ multiplex PCR, while TCRdb's copy carries only in-frame clones and drops some. This sample has 90,000 to 130,000 clones, with 50% to 75% found just once. The sequencing here drew on CD8+ T cells sorted from blood, taken at week 24, from a patient treated with tofacitinib. These TCRs come from a human donor with alopecia areata.

The V gene is TRBV5-6, the J gene TRBJ2-6; 7 bases map to TRBD1. There are 18 residues in the CDR3. The germline V gene encodes CDR1 SGHDT and CDR2 YYEEEE. V shed 4 bases, J shed 0 bases, and the junction held 10 bases outside the gene matches. The CDR3 nucleotides read TGTGCCAGCAGCCTCGGGGACAGCCTCCGCTCTGGGGCCAACGTCCTGACTTTC. This sequence encodes CASSLGDSLRSGANVLTF.

The rearrangement links TRBV10-2 to TRBJ1-1; the match to TRBD1 covers 9 bases. V dropped 4 bases and J dropped 0; count of bases not matched to a gene: 9. The CDR3 consists of 17 residues. Germline V gives CDR1 WSHSY, CDR2 SAAADI. CDR3 residues: CASSVPGQGIMNTEAFF. The CDR3 nucleotides are TGCGCCAGCAGTGTGCCGGGACAGGGTATCATGAACACTGAAGCTTTCTTT.

This clone was counted a few times. The V and J genes are TRBV5-1 and TRBJ1-1; D is perhaps TRBD1 (5 bases). The CDR3 has 16 residues. Trimming shortened V by 1 base and J by 1 base, and 14 bases separated the two germline ends. From germline, CDR1 is SGHRS and CDR2 YFSETQ. Written as DNA, the CDR3 is TGCGCCAGCAGCTTGATAGGGGCAGGGAGGAACACTGAAGCTTTCTTT. Translating it yields CASSLIGAGRNTEAFF.

V and J are TRBV12-5 and TRBJ2-7, with D maybe TRBD1 (6 bases). The V end lost 1 base, the J end lost 0 bases, and 7 bases lay between the germline ends. From germline, CDR1 is LGHNT and CDR2 FRNRAP. The CDR3 runs to 14 residues. The CDR3 spells CASGLEDSSYEQYF. The CDR3 nucleotides are TGTGCTAGTGGTTTGGAGGACAGCTCCTACGAGCAGTACTTC.

The chain joins TRBV5-4 to TRBJ1-2; possible D gene TRBD1, 5 bases. CDR1 and CDR2 (germline): SGHNT, YYREEE (reference sequence). V was clipped by 4 bases and J by 4 bases, with 17 bases between them. The CDR3 runs to 15 residues. The DNA for the CDR3 is TGTGCCAGCAGCATTGGGGACGAACTGGGCTATGGCTACACCTTC. It specifies CASSIGDELGYGYTF.

V is TRBV30 and J is TRBJ2-3; 7 bases are a match to TRBD2. Per the germline V gene, CDR1 is GTSNPN and CDR2 is SVGIG (reference sequence). The V and J ends lost 7 bases and 4 bases, in that order; junction bases with no gene match: 11. The CDR3 loop spans 14 amino acids. As DNA, the CDR3 is TGTGCCTCGGACCTAGCGGTTATCGCAGATACGCAGTATTTT. Translated: CASDLAVIADTQYF.

The chain carries TRBV6-5 and TRBJ1-5; no firm D call. The germline CDR1 and CDR2 sequences are MNHEY and SVGAGI. The CDR3 spans 14 residues. Trimming stripped 6 bases from V and 1 base from J, with 10 bases between. The CDR3 sequence is CASSLRGSNQPQHF. In DNA form, the CDR3 reads TGTGCCAGCAGCCTACGAGGGAGCAATCAGCCCCAGCATTTT.

The chain links TRBV10-3 to TRBJ2-4; D is ambiguous. Looked up from germline, CDR1 is ENHRY and CDR2 is SYGVKD. The V gene lost 0 bases and the J gene lost 0 bases, with 9 bases spanning the gap. The CDR3 consists of 16 residues. Here the CDR3 DNA reads TGTGCCATCAGTGAGTCCGTGGGCAGAGCCAAAAACATTCAGTACTTC. Residues: CAISESVGRAKNIQYF.

The rearrangement uses TRBV13 and TRBJ2-1; a weak D match, TRBD1 (5 bases). Germline loops: CDR1 PRHDT, CDR2 FYEKMQ (reference sequence). V was clipped by 3 bases and J by 3 bases, with 12 bases between them. This CDR3 is built from 15 residues. This CDR3 reads CASSLVMDIYNEQFF. The CDR3 DNA follows: TGTGCCAGCAGCTTGGTGATGGACATCTACAATGAGCAGTTCTTC.

In this sample, this clone turned up a few times. CDR3 DNA: TGTGCCAGCAGCTTAGTAGTTTCGAGGGGGCACGAGCAGTACTTC. This translates into CASSLVVSRGHEQYF. J is TRBJ2-7 and V is TRBV7-9; 7 positions agree with TRBD1. CDR1 is SEHNR, CDR2 FQNEAQ, per germline (reference sequence). This CDR3 spans 15 amino acids. Germline trimming cut 1 base from V and 5 bases from J; bases unmatched to any gene: 8. The entire variable domain, with the rest obtained from reference TRBV7-9 and TRBJ2-7, is as follows: DTGVSQNPRHKITKRGQNVTFRCDPISEHNRLYWYRQTLGQGPEFLTYFQNEAQLEKSRLLSDRFSAERPKGSFSTLEIQRTEQGDSAMYLCASSLVVSRGHEQYFGPGTRLTVT.

The rearrangement joins TRBV4-1 to TRBJ2-3, with no clear D. Germline values: CDR1 MGHRA, CDR2 YSYEKL. The CDR3 contains 16 residues. V lost 0 bases to trimming and J lost 0 bases, with 10 bases between them. CDR3 DNA sequence: TGCGCCAGCAGCCAAGATGCCGGACGGAGCACAGATACGCAGTATTTT. This codes for CASSQDAGRSTDTQYF.

The rearrangement links TRBV4-3 to TRBJ2-5; 16 positions agree with TRBD2. Germline lookup yields CDR1 LGHNA and CDR2 YSLEER. J gave up 4 bases and V 1 base, and 6 bases lay outside the gene matches. The CDR3 is 18 amino acids. The CDR3 DNA reads as TGCGCCAGCAGCCAAGGTCGGGGACTAGCGGGGGGGCGAGAGACCCAGTACTTC. Amino acid sequence: CASSQGRGLAGGRETQYF.

This chain links TRBV7-9 with TRBJ1-5, with no clear D. The germline V gene encodes CDR1 SEHNR and CDR2 FQNEAQ (reference sequence). The CDR3 is made up of 14 amino acids. Between the trimmed V and J ends, which lost 1 base and 1 base, there was a span of 5 bases. The CDR3 DNA follows: TGTGCCAGCAGCTTAGATGGGAGCAATCAGCCCCAGCATTTT. Translating it yields CASSLDGSNQPQHF.

Details on this clone: Other DNA sequences from this sample encode an identical CDR3 as well. The chain combines TRBV29-1 with TRBJ1-2; 7 nucleotides match TRBD1. The CDR3 is 11 amino acids. J was trimmed by 4 bases and V by 6 bases; bases with no gene match: 2. In germline, CDR1 is SQVTM, CDR2 ANQGSEA. The DNA for the CDR3 is TGCAGCGTAGGGACAGTCTATGGCTACACCTTC. Its translation is CSVGTVYGYTF.

This clone showed up just a few times. V is TRBV13 and J is TRBJ2-7; either TRBD1 or TRBD2 may fit D (5 bases each). Germline CDR1 is PRHDT and CDR2 is FYEKMQ (reference sequence). Trimming shortened V by 3 bases and J by 3 bases, and 12 bases separated the two germline ends. CDR3 length equals 14 residues. CDR3 amino acids: CASSLGDASYEQYF. Written as DNA, the CDR3 is TGTGCCAGCAGCTTGGGGGATGCTAGCTACGAGCAGTACTTC.

This chain links TRBV2 with TRBJ2-7; D gene ambiguous. V lost 7 bases and J lost 2, with 15 bases in between. The CDR3 is made up of 14 amino acids. Germline lookup yields CDR1 SNHLY and CDR2 FYNNEI. CDR3 residues: CASINASWTYEQYF. In nucleotides, the CDR3 is TGTGCCAGCATTAACGCGTCGTGGACCTACGAGCAGTACTTC.